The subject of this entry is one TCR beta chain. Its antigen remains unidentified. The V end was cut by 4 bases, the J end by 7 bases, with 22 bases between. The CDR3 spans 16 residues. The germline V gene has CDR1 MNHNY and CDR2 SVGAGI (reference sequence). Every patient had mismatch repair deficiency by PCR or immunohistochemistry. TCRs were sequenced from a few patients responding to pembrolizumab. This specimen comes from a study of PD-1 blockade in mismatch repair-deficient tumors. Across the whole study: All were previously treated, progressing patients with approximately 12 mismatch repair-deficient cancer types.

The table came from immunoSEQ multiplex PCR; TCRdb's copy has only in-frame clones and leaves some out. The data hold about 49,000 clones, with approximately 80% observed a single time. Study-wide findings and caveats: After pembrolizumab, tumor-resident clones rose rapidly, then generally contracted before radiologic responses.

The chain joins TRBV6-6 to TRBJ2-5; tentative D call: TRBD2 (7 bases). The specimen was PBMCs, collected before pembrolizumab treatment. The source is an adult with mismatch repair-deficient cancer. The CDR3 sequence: CASSFQGRDLLGTQYF. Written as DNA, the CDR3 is TGTGCCAGCAGTTTTCAGGGGAGGGATCTCTTGGGGACCCAGTACTTC.